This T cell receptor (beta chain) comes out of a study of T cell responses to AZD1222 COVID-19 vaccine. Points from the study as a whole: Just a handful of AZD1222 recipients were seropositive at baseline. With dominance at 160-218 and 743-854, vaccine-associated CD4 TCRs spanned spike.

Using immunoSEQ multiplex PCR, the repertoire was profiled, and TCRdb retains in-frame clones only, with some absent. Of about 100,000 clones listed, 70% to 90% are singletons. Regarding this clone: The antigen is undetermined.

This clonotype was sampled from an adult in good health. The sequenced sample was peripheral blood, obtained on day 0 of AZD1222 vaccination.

The CDR3 protein is CASSQSLVPTNEQYF. The CDR3 DNA reads as TGTGCCAGCAGCCAAAGTCTCGTCCCGACTAACGAGCAGTACTTC. The chain has TRBV14 and TRBJ2-7, with D tentatively TRBD2 (5 bases). The CDR3 loop spans 15 amino acids. CDR1 and CDR2 from the germline V gene are SGHDN and FVKESK. Trimming cost V 2 bases and J 5 bases, with 16 bases left between them.